This T cell receptor beta chain is from a study of control samples from healthy donors and cancer patients. Assay: immunoSEQ multiplex PCR; the TCRdb copy retains only in-frame clones and omits some. The table has around 23,000 clones, around 85% seen once; the top ten hold more than 30%. Trimming shortened V by 6 bases and J by 8 bases, and 22 bases separated the two germline ends. The CDR3 sequence is 15 residues long. Germline CDR1 MNHEY, CDR2 SVGAGI. The sequenced sample was PBMCs. The sequence came from a man between 60 and 70 years old with head and neck cancer. This rearrangement joins TRBV6-5 to TRBJ1-2; D might be TRBD1 (6 bases). The CDR3 loop is CASSAGISTGNGYTF. The CDR3 DNA is TGTGCCAGCAGCGCCGGTATATCTACAGGGAACGGCTACACCTTC.